What follows describes a single TCR beta chain. Its antigen is not yet known. Per-nucleotide qualities are absent, and no much larger clonotype sits a single base away. The cohort was made up of about 610 healthy bone marrow donors. Cohort members were all nominally healthy when sampled, although unrecorded immune exposures were likely present. The donor tested CMV seropositive and was one of the 289 seropositive cohort members. Each donor provided a peripheral blood sample, and peripheral blood mononuclear cells were used for TCR beta sequencing. Genomic DNA was extracted from the blood cell samples with the Qiagen DNeasy Blood Extraction Kit. The record originates from a study of cytomegalovirus exposure and HLA in healthy donors (TCRdb year 2017). For context, the study as a whole: According to an earlier analysis of a few hundred of the donors, some 180 million T cells yielded 100 million or so unique TCR beta sequences and 276 Gb of sequence data. About 280 gigabases of sequencing data and around 80 million unique TCR sequences made up an early release that covered under 750 HLA-typed donors. Of the roughly 420 genotyped donors, 81% were placed in the genetic ancestry cluster associated with self-reported Caucasian donors. The study aimed to test whether signatures of past pathogen exposure could be identified by cataloging public T cell receptors. The study profiled the T cell repertoires of under 850 subjects by immunosequencing and related them to cytomegalovirus serostatus. In addition to the first cohort of 666 subjects, a separate validation cohort of 120 different subjects was used. High-throughput TCR immunosequencing, statistical association of individual TCRs with disease status, and machine learning were combined to predict cytomegalovirus infection status. A later analysis re-examined previously published TCR beta repertoires from about 700 donors and added high-resolution HLA genotyping to investigate patterns of TCR occurrence. In the later analysis, no new phenotypic data were used to find candidate immune exposures; instead, reliance was placed on TCR beta sequences and their occurrence across donors. To decide whether each TCR beta V gene segment behaved as functional or pseudogenic, an earlier analysis of some 580 of the donors relied on high-throughput TCR beta sequencing. Donor age, sex, ethnicity and CMV serostatus were compiled alongside the repertoire data. In a later genetic analysis, genome-wide SNP genotypes for about three fifths of the roughly 670 donors were used, and that subset was treated as a discovery cohort. All discovery cohort repertoires had been generated on a single sequencing platform. HLA typing included class I and class II loci at four-digit resolution. The number of donors typed differed by locus, with about 629-630 for A, B, C, DRB1 and DQB1, 522 for DQA1, about 610 for DPA1, and some 440 for DPB1. Roughly five DR-DQ haplotypes were handled as single units for association and clustering because linkage in the cohort was strong. Across some 400 genotyped donors of the cohort, an average of roughly 230,000 unique TCR beta nucleotide sequences per donor were sequenced, and 15% to 20% of those sequences were non-productive.

Receptors were amplified or captured by the immunoSEQ multiplex PCR assay. For the multiplex PCR, a mixture combining 60 forward primers for TCR Vbeta segments and 13 reverse primers for TCR Jbeta segments was used. Amplification of the CDR3 region of rearranged TCR beta genes was performed with a multiplex PCR assay on genomic DNA. The amplified TCR beta libraries were sequenced on the Illumina HiSeq System as 87-base-pair reads. As for the original processing: A later analysis tallied around 82 million unique TCR beta chains across the 666 repertoires, and some 10 million of those chains were shared by two or more donors. A nearest-neighbor algorithm error-corrected the raw reads and collapsed the reads into unique sequences, merging closely related sequences to remove PCR and sequencing errors. To assign V, D and J gene segments, CDR3 sequences were aligned to IMGT reference sequences. Each retained sequence needed at least a six-nucleotide match to both a V gene segment and a J gene segment. A rearrangement was called productive if the CDR3 had no stop codons and remained in frame with V and J, and every other rearrangement was called non-productive. Following IMGT convention, CDR3 was defined as the stretch from the second conserved V-encoded cysteine to the conserved J-encoded phenylalanine. The earlier analysis of about 560 of the donors excluded any sequence lacking an unambiguous match to a single V gene segment. In an earlier analysis of approximately 610 of the donors, V segments were called functional above 56.7% productive rearrangements and were called segregating when the between-donor standard deviation exceeded 5%. A statistical classification framework was built to diagnose cytomegalovirus status from the catalog of TCR beta chain sequences. In a later analysis, TCR nucleotide sequences were compared against IMGT/GENE-DB human TR gene sequences so that V and J genes could be assigned. In a later analysis, CDR3 sequences and most-parsimonious VDJ recombination scenarios were assigned using the TCRdist pipeline. A later analysis defined each TCR beta chain by its CDR3 amino acid sequence plus V-gene family, and excluded reads lacking a unique V-gene family. As a way to deal with suspected cross-contamination and a sequencing artifact, a later analysis dropped roughly 620 nucleotide sequences that were highly shared and had low generation probability. For each public chain, a later analysis derived a clonal expansion index from normalized ranks of inferred template counts within each repertoire. A later analysis computed generation probabilities with a VDJ recombination model fitted to out-of-frame rearrangements, and checked the results against IGoR. In a later analysis, TCR-TCR, TCR-HLA and TCR-CMV co-occurrence was scored with hypergeometric tests, and a repertoire-size bias correction was applied to TCR pairs. A later analysis estimated false discovery rates by permuting HLA or CMV assignments 20 times. In a later analysis, co-occurring TCRs were grouped using DBSCAN, and TCRdist sequence similarity was added for clustering within HLA-allele-positive subsets. For co-occurrence clustering, repertoires with fewer than 30,000 or more than 120,000 public chains were excluded, along with five repertoires with anomalous nucleotide sharing. The source is immuneACCESS, and TCRdb retained only in-frame sequences with V and J called. Part of the clones is not carried over; for the studies checked, unresolved V genes explain less than half of this, and the remainder is unexplained. V and J calls and clone size come straight from that table; D and trimming were deduced from the DNA. The sample profile shows fewer than 50,000 clones; 66% of them were found once. The ten largest clones take up more than 15% of the sample.

Beyond this particular receptor, the publication reports: For the cohort, immune exposure information was limited to CMV serostatus. The cohort was sequenced for TCR beta chains only, and without alpha or paired-chain data the features that could be detected were limited. The classifier was reported to diagnose cytomegalovirus status with high specificity and sensitivity in both the original cohort and the validation cohort. Linkage disequilibrium might explain the correlated functional status among segregating V segments, but an unknown experimental factor could not be ruled out. Several of the top co-occurrence clusters appeared to be linked to parvovirus B19, influenza, CMV and Epstein-Barr virus, according to a later analysis. Compared with the approximately 700-donor mean, donors in an Asian-associated ancestry cluster had fewer N-insertions in productive TCRs, according to a later genetic analysis. At a false discovery rate of 0.05, a later analysis linked roughly 17,000 TCR beta sequences to specific HLA alleles. Most CMV-associated TCR beta chains appeared to be HLA-restricted in a later analysis, and the HLA associations seemed to be driven largely by CMV exposure. The earlier analysis of some 560 of the donors excluded over 15 rarely observed V segments, including chromosome 9 orphons, because counts were too low. Some IMGT-functional V segments, including TRBV6-2 and TRBV6-3, could not be distinguished by the 87-base-pair reads and were therefore excluded. While some public TCRs were present in many individuals, most TCR sequences turned up only very rarely across donors. In a later analysis, the rate of TCR association differed among HLA loci, with DRB1 alleles having the most associated TCRs and HLA-C alleles having the fewest. In an earlier analysis of about 600 of the donors, most TCR beta V segments appeared in productive rearrangements about 87% or about 30% of the time, broadly matching IMGT annotations. Because HLA typing was unavailable for some donors at each locus, only the typed subset was used in association tests. A group of highly shared sequence variants was considered likely to be a technical artifact of the sequencing pipeline. The authors suggested that the approach could potentially be extended to other disease states and immunological phenotypes. The study gave a list of 150 to 200 TCR beta chains associated with cytomegalovirus. In a later genetic analysis, a missense DCLRE1C variant was associated with V-gene and J-gene trimming of TCR beta chains, and the association was replicated in an independent cohort. A further reported finding was that TCR beta sequences accurately predicted the HLA-A and HLA-B alleles for most subjects in the first cohort. In a later analysis, HLA-associated TCR beta chains were found to be more clonally expanded and to have lower generation probabilities than equally common non-associated chains. In vitro tests confirmed that a few of the cytomegalovirus-associated TCR beta chains recognize cytomegalovirus antigens. Roughly uniform sequencing depth across donors was assumed in presence/absence analyses, although this assumption may not hold. When HLA alleles, especially DR and DQ, strongly co-occurred, TCR associations were difficult to assign to individual alleles.

The cysteine opens and the phenylalanine closes a CDR3 of 13 amino acids. Left in the record is the CDR3 DNA by itself, 39 bases read in frame from the first base. The germline V gene (reference sequence) sets CDR1 to SGHNT and CDR2 to YYREEE. The rearranged segments are TRBV5-4 and TRBJ2-5; perhaps TRBD2 is the D gene, with 5 bases matching. Near its end, the DNA agrees better with TRBJ2-7, so the J call may be wrong. Material for sequencing was PBMCs. The TCR comes from a man aged 50 or older in good health and CMV-seropositive. CDR3 protein: CASSLRLNYEQYF. The nucleotide sequence reads as follows: TGTGCCAGCAGCTTGCGACTAAACTACGAGCAGTACTTC.